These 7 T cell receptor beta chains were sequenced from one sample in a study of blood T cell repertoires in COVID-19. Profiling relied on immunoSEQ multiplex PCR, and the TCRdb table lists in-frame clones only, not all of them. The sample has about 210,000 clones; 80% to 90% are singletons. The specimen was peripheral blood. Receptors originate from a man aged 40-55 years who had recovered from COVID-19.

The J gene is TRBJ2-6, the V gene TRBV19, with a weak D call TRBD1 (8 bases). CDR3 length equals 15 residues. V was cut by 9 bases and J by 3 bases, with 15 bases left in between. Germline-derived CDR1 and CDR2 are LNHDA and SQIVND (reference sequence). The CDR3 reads CASTGGAGGANVLTF. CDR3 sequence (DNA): TGTGCCAGCACAGGGGGGGCAGGTGGGGCCAACGTCCTGACTTTC.

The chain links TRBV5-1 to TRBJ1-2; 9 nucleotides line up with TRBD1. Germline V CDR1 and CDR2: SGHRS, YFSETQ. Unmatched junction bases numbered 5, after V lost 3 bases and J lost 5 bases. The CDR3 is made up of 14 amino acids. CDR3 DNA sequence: TGCGCCAGCAGCTCAGGGACAGGGAATTATGGCTACACCTTC. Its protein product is CASSSGTGNYGYTF.

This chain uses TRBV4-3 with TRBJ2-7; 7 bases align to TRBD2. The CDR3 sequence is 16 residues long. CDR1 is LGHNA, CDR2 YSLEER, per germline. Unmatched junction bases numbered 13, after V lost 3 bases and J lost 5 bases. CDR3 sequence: CASSQDDAGGWNEQYF. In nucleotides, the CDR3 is TGCGCCAGCAGCCAGGACGACGCCGGGGGGTGGAACGAGCAGTACTTC.

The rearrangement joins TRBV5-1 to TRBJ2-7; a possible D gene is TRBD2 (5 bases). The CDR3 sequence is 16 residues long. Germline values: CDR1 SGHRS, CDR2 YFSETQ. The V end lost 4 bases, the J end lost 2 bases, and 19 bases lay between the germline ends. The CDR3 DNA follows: TGCGCCAGCAGCCCGAGGCGGGCAGAGGACCCCTACGAGCAGTACTTC. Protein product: CASSPRRAEDPYEQYF.

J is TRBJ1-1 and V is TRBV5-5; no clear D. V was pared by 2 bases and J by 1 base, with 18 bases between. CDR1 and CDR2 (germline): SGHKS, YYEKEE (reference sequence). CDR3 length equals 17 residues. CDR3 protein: CASSFSDIWARNTEAFF. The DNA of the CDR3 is TGTGCCAGCAGCTTTTCCGATATATGGGCGAGGAACACTGAAGCTTTCTTT.

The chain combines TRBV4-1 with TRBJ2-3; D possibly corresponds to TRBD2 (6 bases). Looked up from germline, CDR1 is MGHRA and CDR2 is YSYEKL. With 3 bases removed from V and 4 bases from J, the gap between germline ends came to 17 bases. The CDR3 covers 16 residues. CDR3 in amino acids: CASSQLLAEWADTQYF. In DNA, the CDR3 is TGCGCCAGCAGCCAGCTACTAGCCGAGTGGGCAGATACGCAGTATTTT.

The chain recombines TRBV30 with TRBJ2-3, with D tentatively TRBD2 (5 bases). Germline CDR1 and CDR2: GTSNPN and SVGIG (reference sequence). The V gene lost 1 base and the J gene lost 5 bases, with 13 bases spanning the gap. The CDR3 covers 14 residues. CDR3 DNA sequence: TGTGCCTGGAGTGGGGGAGTTTCGGGAGATACGCAGTATTTT. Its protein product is CAWSGGVSGDTQYF. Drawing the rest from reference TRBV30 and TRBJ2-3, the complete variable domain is SQTIHQWPATLVQPVGSPLSLECTVEGTSNPNLYWYRQAAGRGLQLLFYSVGIGQISSEVPQNLSASRPQDRQFILSSKKLLLSDSGFYLCAWSGGVSGDTQYFGPGTRLTVL.